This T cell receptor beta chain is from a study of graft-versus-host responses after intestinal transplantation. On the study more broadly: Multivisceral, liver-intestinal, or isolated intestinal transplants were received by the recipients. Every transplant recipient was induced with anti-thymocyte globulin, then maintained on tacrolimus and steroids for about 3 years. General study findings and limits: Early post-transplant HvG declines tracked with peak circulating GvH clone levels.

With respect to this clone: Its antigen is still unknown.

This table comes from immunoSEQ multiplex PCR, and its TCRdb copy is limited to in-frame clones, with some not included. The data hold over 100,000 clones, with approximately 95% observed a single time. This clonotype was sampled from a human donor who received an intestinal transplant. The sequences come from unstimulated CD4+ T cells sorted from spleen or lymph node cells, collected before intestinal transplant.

This CDR3 is CASSLGTSGRRNEQFF. CDR3 in DNA: TGTGCCAGCAGCTTAGGGACTAGCGGGAGGAGGAATGAGCAGTTCTTC. The chain couples TRBV11-3 to TRBJ2-1; 14 bases match TRBD2. This CDR3 spans 16 amino acids. The germline gives CDR1 SGHNT, CDR2 YENEEA. The J segment lost 7 bases and the V segment lost 1 base, leaving 3 bases of the junction unmatched.